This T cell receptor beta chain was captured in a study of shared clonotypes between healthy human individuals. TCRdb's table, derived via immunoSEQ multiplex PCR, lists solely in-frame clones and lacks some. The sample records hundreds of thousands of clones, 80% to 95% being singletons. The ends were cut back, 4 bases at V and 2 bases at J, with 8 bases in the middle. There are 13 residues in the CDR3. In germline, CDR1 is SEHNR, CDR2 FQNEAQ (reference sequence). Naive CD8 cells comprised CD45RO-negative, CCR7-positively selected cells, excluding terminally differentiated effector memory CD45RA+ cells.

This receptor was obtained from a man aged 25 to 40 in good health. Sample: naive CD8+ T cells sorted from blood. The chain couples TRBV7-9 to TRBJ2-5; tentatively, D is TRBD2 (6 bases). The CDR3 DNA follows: TGTGCCAGCAGCTCCGGAGGGCAAGAGACCCAGTACTTC. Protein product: CASSSGGQETQYF.